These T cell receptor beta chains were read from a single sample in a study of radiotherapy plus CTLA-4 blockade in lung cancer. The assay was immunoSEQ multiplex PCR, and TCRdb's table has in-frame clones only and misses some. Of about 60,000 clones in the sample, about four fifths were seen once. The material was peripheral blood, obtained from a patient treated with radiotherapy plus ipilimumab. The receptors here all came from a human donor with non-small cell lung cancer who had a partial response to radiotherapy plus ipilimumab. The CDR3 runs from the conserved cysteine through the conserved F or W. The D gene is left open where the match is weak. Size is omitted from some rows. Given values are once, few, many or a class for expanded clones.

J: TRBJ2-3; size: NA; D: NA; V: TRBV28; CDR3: CAIAKRLSLTSTDTQYF; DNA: TGTGCCATTGCGAAGAGACTCTCCCTCACTAGCACAGATACGCAGTATTTT
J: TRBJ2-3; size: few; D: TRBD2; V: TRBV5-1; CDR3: CASSLSSGGITDTQYF; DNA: TGCGCCAGCAGCTTGTCTAGCGGGGGAATTACAGATACGCAGTATTTT
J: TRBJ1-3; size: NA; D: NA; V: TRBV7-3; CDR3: CASSLVAGAGNTIYF; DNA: TGTGCCAGCAGCTTAGTAGCGGGGGCTGGAAACACCATATATTTT
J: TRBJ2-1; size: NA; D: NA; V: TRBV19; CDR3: CASSSREGPRNEQFF; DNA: TGTGCCAGTAGTTCTCGGGAAGGACCACGGAATGAGCAGTTCTTC
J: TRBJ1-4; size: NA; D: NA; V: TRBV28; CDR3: CASSTPGRRAGEKLFF; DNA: TGTGCCAGCAGCACCCCGGGGAGGCGCGCCGGTGAAAAACTGTTTTTT
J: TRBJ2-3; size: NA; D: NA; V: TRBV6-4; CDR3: CASSDSQGRGDTQYF; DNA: TGTGCCAGCAGTGACTCTCAGGGGAGAGGCGATACGCAGTATTTT
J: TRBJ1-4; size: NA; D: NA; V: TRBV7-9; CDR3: CASSLAWQDEKLFF; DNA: TGTGCCAGCAGCTTAGCGTGGCAGGATGAAAAACTGTTTTTT
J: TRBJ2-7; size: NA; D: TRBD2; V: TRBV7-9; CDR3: CASSSPGSGSYEQYF; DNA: TGTGCCAGCAGCTCCCCGGGCAGCGGGAGTTACGAGCAGTACTTC
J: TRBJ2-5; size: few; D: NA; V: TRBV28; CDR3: CASRTDSSSSQETQYF; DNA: TGTGCCAGCAGGACTGACTCGTCTAGCAGCCAAGAGACCCAGTACTTC
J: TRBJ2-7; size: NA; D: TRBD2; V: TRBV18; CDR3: CASSPLGTSREVPYEQYF; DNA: TGTGCCAGCTCACCCCTCGGGACTAGCAGAGAGGTTCCCTACGAGCAGTACTTC
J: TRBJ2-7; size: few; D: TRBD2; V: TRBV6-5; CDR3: CASSPSGRVREQYF; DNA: TGTGCCAGCAGCCCGTCCGGGAGGGTTCGCGAGCAGTACTTC
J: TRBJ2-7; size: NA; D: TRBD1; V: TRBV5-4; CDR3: CASSRPTGNEQYF; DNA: TGTGCCAGCAGCCGACCGACAGGGAACGAGCAGTACTTC
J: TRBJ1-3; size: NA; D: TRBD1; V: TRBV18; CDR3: CASSPQGQEFSGNTIYF; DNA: TGTGCCAGCTCACCACAGGGACAGGAGTTCTCTGGAAACACCATATATTTT
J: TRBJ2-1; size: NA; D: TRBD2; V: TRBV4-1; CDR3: CASSHPSGTSEYNEQFF; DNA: TGCGCCAGCAGCCATCCTTCCGGGACTAGCGAGTACAATGAGCAGTTCTTC
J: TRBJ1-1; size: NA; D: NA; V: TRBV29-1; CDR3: CSVGEGDTEAFF; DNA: TGCAGCGTTGGCGAGGGTGACACTGAAGCTTTCTTT
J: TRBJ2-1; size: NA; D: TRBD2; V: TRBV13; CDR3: CASSPLGLAGIMNEQFF; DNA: TGTGCCAGCAGCCCCTTGGGGCTAGCGGGAATCATGAATGAGCAGTTCTTC
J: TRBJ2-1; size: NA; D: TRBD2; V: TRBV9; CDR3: CASSVSGSNYNEQFF; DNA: TGTGCCAGCAGCGTTAGCGGGAGTAACTACAATGAGCAGTTCTTC
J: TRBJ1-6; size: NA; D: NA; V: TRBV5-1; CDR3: CASSSSPTSSSYNSPLHF; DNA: TGCGCCAGCAGCTCCTCCCCGACATCGAGCTCCTATAATTCACCCCTCCACTTT
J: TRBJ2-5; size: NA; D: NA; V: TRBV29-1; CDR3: CSVLRGSLETQYF; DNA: TGCAGCGTTCTAAGGGGCAGTTTGGAGACCCAGTACTTC
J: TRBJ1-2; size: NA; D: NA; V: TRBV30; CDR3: CASPGYNYGYTF; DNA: TGTGCCTCCCCGGGATATAACTATGGCTACACCTTC
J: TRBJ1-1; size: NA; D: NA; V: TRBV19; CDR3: CASGEVAGAFF; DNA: TGTGCCAGCGGCGAGGTTGCCGGAGCTTTCTTT
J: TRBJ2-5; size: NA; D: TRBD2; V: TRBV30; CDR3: CAWRGASGNGETQYF; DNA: TGTGCCTGGAGAGGGGCGAGCGGGAATGGCGAGACCCAGTACTTC
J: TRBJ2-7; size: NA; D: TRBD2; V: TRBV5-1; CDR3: CASSGSGGYEQYF; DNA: TGCGCCTCTAGTGGTAGCGGGGGATACGAGCAGTACTTC
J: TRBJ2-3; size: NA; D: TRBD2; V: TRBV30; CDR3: CAWSVKRAGVTHTQYF; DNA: TGTGCCTGGAGTGTAAAGAGGGCGGGAGTGACACATACGCAGTATTTT
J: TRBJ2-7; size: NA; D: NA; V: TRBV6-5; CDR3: CASSSPTLLAGEQYF; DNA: TGTGCCAGCAGCTCCCCCACCTTACTAGCAGGCGAGCAGTACTTC
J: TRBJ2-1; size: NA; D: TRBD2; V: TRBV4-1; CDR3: CASSLTSGRALEQFF; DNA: TGCGCCAGCAGCCTTACTAGCGGGAGGGCTTTGGAGCAGTTCTTC
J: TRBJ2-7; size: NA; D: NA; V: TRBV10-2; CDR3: CASSERLKRGEQYF; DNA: TGCGCCAGCAGTGAACGTCTGAAACGAGGGGAGCAGTACTTC
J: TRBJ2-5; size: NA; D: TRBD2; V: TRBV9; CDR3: CASSVGGGGETQYF; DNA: TGTGCCAGCAGCGTAGGGGGGGGAGGGGAGACCCAGTACTTC
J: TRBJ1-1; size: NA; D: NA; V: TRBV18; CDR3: CASSPPGGYTYEAFF; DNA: TGTGCCAGCTCACCACCAGGAGGTTACACATATGAAGCTTTCTTT
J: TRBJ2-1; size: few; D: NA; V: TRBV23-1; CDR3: CASTATDADWDEQFF; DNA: TGCGCCAGCACCGCGACAGATGCTGATTGGGATGAGCAGTTCTTC
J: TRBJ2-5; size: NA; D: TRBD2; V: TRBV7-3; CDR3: CASSPGGAGGETQYF; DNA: TGTGCCAGCAGCCCCGGGGGAGCGGGAGGAGAGACCCAGTACTTC
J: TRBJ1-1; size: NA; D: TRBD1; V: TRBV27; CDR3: CASSITGAGYTEAFF; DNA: TGTGCCAGCAGTATCACAGGGGCGGGGTACACTGAAGCTTTCTTT
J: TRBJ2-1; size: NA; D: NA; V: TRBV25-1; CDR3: CASSELGGDLNEQFF; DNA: TGTGCCAGCAGTGAATTAGGGGGGGACCTCAATGAGCAGTTCTTC
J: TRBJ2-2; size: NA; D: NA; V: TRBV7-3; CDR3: CASSPSGRNTGELFF; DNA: TGTGCCAGCAGCCCCTCAGGGCGGAACACCGGGGAGCTGTTTTTT
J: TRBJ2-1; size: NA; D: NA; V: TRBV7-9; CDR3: CASSLGEWAYNEQFF; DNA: TGTGCCAGCAGCTTAGGGGAGTGGGCCTACAATGAGCAGTTCTTC
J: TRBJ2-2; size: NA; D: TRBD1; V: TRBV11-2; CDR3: CASSPQDRAGGELFF; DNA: TGTGCCAGCAGCCCCCAGGACAGGGCAGGCGGGGAGCTGTTTTTT
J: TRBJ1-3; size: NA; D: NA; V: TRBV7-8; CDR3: CASSLAGTTGNTIYF; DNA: TGTGCCAGCAGCTTAGCGGGGACTACAGGAAACACCATATATTTT
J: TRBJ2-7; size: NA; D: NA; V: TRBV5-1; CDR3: CASSLGDSYYEQYF; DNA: TGCGCCAGCAGCTTGGGAGACAGCTACTACGAGCAGTACTTC
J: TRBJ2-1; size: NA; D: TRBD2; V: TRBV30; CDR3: CAWRPSGSSYNEQFF; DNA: TGTGCCTGGAGACCTAGCGGGAGCTCCTACAATGAGCAGTTCTTC
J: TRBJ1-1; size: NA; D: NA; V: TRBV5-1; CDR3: CASSLAEGRGGTEAFF; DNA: TGCGCCAGCAGCTTGGCCGAGGGGAGGGGAGGCACTGAAGCTTTCTTT
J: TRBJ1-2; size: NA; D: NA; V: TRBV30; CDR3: CAWRQQGYGYTF; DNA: TGTGCCTGGAGGCAACAGGGATATGGCTACACCTTC
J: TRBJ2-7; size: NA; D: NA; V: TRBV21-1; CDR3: CASSEGAGPREQYF; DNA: TGTGCCAGCAGCGAAGGGGCAGGCCCCCGCGAGCAGTACTTC
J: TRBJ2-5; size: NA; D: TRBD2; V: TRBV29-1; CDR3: CSGTSGGETQYF; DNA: TGCAGCGGAACTAGCGGCGGAGAGACCCAGTACTTC
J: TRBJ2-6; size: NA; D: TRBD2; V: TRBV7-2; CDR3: CASSLEALAGAPGANVLTF; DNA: TGTGCCAGCAGCTTAGAGGCACTAGCGGGAGCTCCTGGGGCCAACGTCCTGACTTTC